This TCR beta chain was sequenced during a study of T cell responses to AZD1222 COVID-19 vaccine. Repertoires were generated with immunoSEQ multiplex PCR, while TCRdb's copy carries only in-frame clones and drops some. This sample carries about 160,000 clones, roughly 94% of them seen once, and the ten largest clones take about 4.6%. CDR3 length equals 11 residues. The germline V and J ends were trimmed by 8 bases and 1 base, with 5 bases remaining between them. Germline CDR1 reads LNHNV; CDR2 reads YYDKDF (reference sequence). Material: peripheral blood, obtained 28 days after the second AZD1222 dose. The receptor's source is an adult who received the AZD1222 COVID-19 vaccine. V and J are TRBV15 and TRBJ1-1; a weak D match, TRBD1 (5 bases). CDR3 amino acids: CATGGNTEAFF. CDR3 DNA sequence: TGTGCCACCGGGGGGAACACTGAAGCTTTCTTT. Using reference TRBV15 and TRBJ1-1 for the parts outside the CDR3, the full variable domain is DAMVIQNPRYQVTQFGKPVTLSCSQTLNHNVMYWYQQKSSQAPKLLFHYYDKDFNNEADTPDNFQSRRPNTSFCFLDIRSPGLGDTAMYLCATGGNTEAFFGQGTRLTVV.